The 14 T cell receptor beta chains in this list originate from one sample, sequenced in a study of low-dose radiotherapy and immunotherapy resistance in tumors. The time point denotes: before trial treatment. TRAV- and TRBV-specific primers were used for first-strand cDNA, which covered alpha and beta chains. The TCRs were subjected to amplification over roughly 18 PCR cycles employing a constant-region primer in conjunction with a V-primer adapter. TCRdb redid the calling of the reads with MiXCR, one entry per CDR3 protein. The profile shows 60,000 to 90,000 distinct CDR3 sequences, around 30% of them singletons. This specimen was PBMCs, taken before treatment. The source is a female donor with ovarian cancer.

This clonotype was counted ten times or more. The chain uses TRBV7-2 and TRBJ2-3; 8 nucleotides align to TRBD2. Per germline, CDR1 SGHTA and CDR2 FQGNSA. This CDR3 has 16 residues. Trimming removed 1 base from V and 4 bases from J; junction bases left unmatched: 7. The DNA for the CDR3 is TGTGCCAGCAGCTTAGTCGGGAGGGGTGGGGCAGATACGCAGTATTTT. Its translation is CASSLVGRGGADTQYF.

This clonotype appeared many times. This chain's CDR3 is CSARVSGGLSNQPQHF. The CDR3 nucleotides read TGCAGTGCTAGAGTGTCAGGCGGACTTAGCAATCAGCCCCAGCATTTT. The chain combines TRBV20-1 with TRBJ1-5; D gene ambiguous. The CDR3 contains 16 residues. The V gene's germline CDR1 is DFQATT and CDR2 SNEGSKA (reference sequence). V gave up 1 base and J gave up 0 bases, with 13 bases separating them.

The rearrangement links TRBV27 to TRBJ1-2; no clear D. Germline V lookup: CDR1 MNHEY, CDR2 SMNVEV (reference sequence). The V end lost 5 bases, the J end lost 3 bases, and 13 bases lay between the germline ends. The length of the CDR3 is 14 residues. The CDR3 protein is CASSPAGGDYGYTF. The CDR3 coding sequence is TGTGCCAGCAGTCCTGCGGGTGGGGACTATGGCTACACCTTC.

The rearrangement links TRBV19 to TRBJ2-4; possibly TRBD1 for D (7 bases). This CDR3 region has 15 residues. V shed 7 bases and J shed 4 bases, with 17 bases lying between them. CDR1 LNHDA and CDR2 SQIVND come from the germline V gene (reference sequence). CDR3 amino acids: CASTRGDSTKNIQYF. The CDR3 DNA follows: TGTGCCAGTACCAGGGGGGACAGTACTAAAAACATTCAGTACTTC.

This clonotype showed up many times. The chain recombines TRBV11-1 with TRBJ2-1; D call uncertain. V was clipped by 1 base and J by 0 bases, with 7 bases between them. Germline V CDR1 and CDR2: SGHAT, FQDESV (reference sequence). The CDR3 contains 15 residues. In DNA, the CDR3 is TGTGCCAGCAGCTTAGTACGGCCCTCCTACAATGAGCAGTTCTTC. This encodes CASSLVRPSYNEQFF.

This clonotype was detected only once. A single base is all that separates this from a far larger clone, so a read error is likely. This chain joins TRBV5-8 and TRBJ1-4; 7 bases agree with TRBD1. Germline V lookup: CDR1 SGHTS, CDR2 YDEGEE. This CDR3 spans 15 amino acids. The CDR3 reads CASSLVQGSNKKLFF. The CDR3 bases are TGTGCCAGCAGCTTGGTACAGGGGAGTAATAAAAAACTGTTTTTT.

Many counts were recorded for this clonotype. This chain uses TRBV19 with TRBJ2-7; TRBD2 aligns across 9 bases. Germline CDR1 reads LNHDA; CDR2 reads SQIVND (reference sequence). V shed 3 bases and J 5 bases; nucleotides not matched to a gene: 11. The CDR3 sequence is 16 residues long. CDR3 region: CASSIVSGRPVDEQYF. CDR3 bases: TGTGCCAGTAGTATTGTGAGCGGGAGGCCCGTCGACGAGCAGTACTTC.

The chain carries TRBV6-2 or TRBV6-3 and TRBJ1-1; the match to TRBD1 covers 9 bases. After removal of 4 bases from V and 11 bases from J, the junction contained 5 bases not matched to a gene. This CDR3 comprises 12 residues. Germline V CDR1 and CDR2: MNHEY, SVGEGT. The CDR3 DNA sequence: TGTGCCAGCAGTTCCCGGGACAGGGTGGCTTTCTTT. Translated: CASSSRDRVAFF.

The DNA of the CDR3 is TGTGCCAGCAGTTTATACCCCAGGACAGGGCTTTACGAGCAGTACTTC. Amino acid sequence: CASSLYPRTGLYEQYF. The chain combines TRBV28 with TRBJ2-7, with 8 bases matching TRBD1. The trim removed 1 base at V and 4 bases at J, leaving 9 bases unmatched. Germline CDR1 is MDHEN and CDR2 is SYDVKM. This CDR3 contains 16 residues.

Many counts were recorded for this clonotype. V usage is TRBV7-3 and J usage is TRBJ2-7; TRBD1 aligns across 7 bases. The CDR3 length is 16 residues. CDR1 is SGHTA, CDR2 FQGTGA, per germline. V was clipped by 6 bases and J by 0 bases; unmatched bases: 11. The CDR3 DNA reads as TGTGCCAGCAGTCCATACGGGACAGCGTCCTCCTACGAGCAGTACTTC. It yields the protein CASSPYGTASSYEQYF.

CDR3 coding DNA: TGTGCCAGCAGACCGGGGCAGGCGTCCTACAATGAGCAGTTCTTC. It translates to CASRPGQASYNEQFF. J is TRBJ2-1 and V is TRBV6-5; D could derive from TRBD1 or TRBD2 (5 bases each). The CDR3 has 15 amino acids. Between the trimmed V and J ends, which lost 6 bases and 1 base, there was a span of 13 bases. CDR1 and CDR2 from the germline V gene are MNHEY and SVGAGI.

This clonotype has a count of ten or more. V gene TRBV12-3 or TRBV12-4 combines with J gene TRBJ2-1, with 9 nucleotides matching TRBD2. V dropped 3 bases and J dropped 10; count of bases not matched to a gene: 16. This CDR3 spans 17 amino acids. CDR3 DNA: TGTGCCAGCAGTTTCCAAGGGGGGCGGGGGGGCTTCTCCGAGCAGTTCTTC. This codes for CASSFQGGRGGFSEQFF.

This clonotype occurred many times. This chain links TRBV29-1 with TRBJ2-5; D ambiguous. The ends were cut back, 4 bases at V and 2 bases at J, with 5 bases in the middle. CDR3 length equals 11 residues. Germline V gene data show CDR1 as SQVTM and CDR2 as ANQGSEA. The CDR3 sequence is CSVGGQETQYF. As DNA, the CDR3 is TGCAGCGTTGGAGGTCAAGAGACCCAGTACTTC.

The count of this clonotype is one. It is likely a read error: a sequence one base away is far more abundant. The V and J genes are TRBV27 and TRBJ2-7; D not certain. The CDR3 totals 11 residues. The germline V gene encodes CDR1 MNHEY and CDR2 SMNVEV (reference sequence). This CDR3 is CASSFGYGQYF. CDR3 sequence (DNA): TGTGCCAGCAGTTTTGGCTACGGGCAGTACTTC.